These 14 T cell receptor beta chains came from one sample sequenced in a study of T cell responses to AZD1222 COVID-19 vaccine. TCRdb's table, derived via immunoSEQ multiplex PCR, lists solely in-frame clones and lacks some. This sample has under 150,000 clones, with 75% to 90% found just once. The sample in question was peripheral blood, obtained on day 0 of MenACWY control vaccination. The origin of the receptors is an adult in good health.

The chain employs TRBV9 and TRBJ1-4; D not certain. Germline V gene sequence: CDR1 SGDLS, CDR2 YYNGEE. CDR3 length equals 15 residues. V gave up 2 bases and J gave up 6 bases, with 14 bases separating them. The CDR3, as DNA: TGTGCCAGCAGCGTTCGGCCGGACGGGGATGAAAAACTGTTTTTT. The encoded protein is CASSVRPDGDEKLFF.

The chain carries TRBV19 and TRBJ2-2; 9 positions match TRBD1. The V segment lost 6 bases and the J segment 7 bases; nucleotides outside the gene matches: 12. Germline lookup yields CDR1 LNHDA and CDR2 SQIVND (reference sequence). The CDR3 has 16 amino acids. This chain's CDR3 is CASRITGTGKSGELFF. Here the CDR3 DNA reads TGTGCCAGTAGGATTACCGGGACAGGGAAGAGCGGGGAGCTGTTTTTT.

The rearrangement joins TRBV2 to TRBJ2-3, with D perhaps TRBD1 (5 bases). The V end was cut by 2 bases, the J end by 2 bases, with 8 bases between. Germline V gives CDR1 SNHLY, CDR2 FYNNEI. The length of the CDR3 is 14 residues. The CDR3 is CASSEWGYTDTQYF. The CDR3 region has the DNA TGTGCCAGCAGTGAATGGGGCTACACAGATACGCAGTATTTT.

This chain joins TRBV3-1 (or the pseudogene TRBV3-2) and TRBJ2-7; D not resolved. V lost 8 bases, J lost 9 bases, and 20 bases lay in between. Per the germline V gene, CDR1 is LGHDT and CDR2 is YNNKEL (reference sequence). This CDR3 comprises 13 residues. The CDR3 sequence: CASSPIGIRRQYF. DNA of the CDR3: TGTGCCAGCTCTCCAATAGGGATACGTAGGCAGTACTTC.

The chain employs TRBV2 and TRBJ1-6, with D unclear. The germline V gene encodes CDR1 SNHLY and CDR2 FYNNEI. The CDR3 is 14 amino acids. V was pared by 4 bases and J by 9 bases, with 13 bases between. CDR3 sequence reads: CASSAQQWTSPLHF. DNA of the CDR3: TGTGCCAGCAGTGCCCAGCAGTGGACTTCACCCCTCCACTTT.

The chain combines TRBV18 with TRBJ1-1, with D unresolved. Trimming shortened V by 6 bases and J by 5 bases, and 10 bases separated the two germline ends. The CDR3 runs to 12 residues. The germline CDR1 and CDR2 sequences are KGHSH and LQKENI. The DNA for the CDR3 is TGTGCCAGCTCCCCGTCGGGGACTGAAGCTTTCTTT. It is translated as CASSPSGTEAFF.

The chain links TRBV7-9 to TRBJ1-1, with D perhaps matching TRBD1 (6 bases). Germline CDR1 is SEHNR and CDR2 is FQNEAQ (reference sequence). Trimming removed 8 bases at V and 1 base at J, with 11 bases between. The CDR3 is 13 residues long. The CDR3 bases are TGTGCCAGCCAGGCGACAGGGAACACTGAAGCTTTCTTT. As protein: CASQATGNTEAFF.

Here the CDR3 reads CASSLPSTDTQYF. The DNA of the CDR3 is TGTGCCAGCAGCTTGCCTAGCACAGATACGCAGTATTTT. The V call is TRBV5-4, the J call TRBJ2-3; D not certain. V dropped 1 base and J dropped 0 bases, with 3 bases sitting between them. The CDR3 covers 13 residues. The germline gives CDR1 SGHNT, CDR2 YYREEE (reference sequence).

The chain has TRBV4-2 and TRBJ1-1; D is undetermined. V lost 0 bases and J lost 11, with 13 bases in between. Looked up from germline, CDR1 is LGHNA and CDR2 is YNFKEQ. The CDR3 runs 13 residues. CDR3 sequence: CASSQDRAGAAFF. CDR3 DNA sequence: TGTGCCAGCAGCCAAGATCGGGCCGGAGCGGCTTTCTTT.

About this clone itself: The same CDR3 arises from other DNA sequences in this sample as well. V is TRBV29-1 and J is TRBJ2-2; no reliable D call. The CDR3 extends over 12 amino acids. V was pared by 8 bases and J by 6 bases, with 13 bases between. Germline lookup yields CDR1 SQVTM and CDR2 ANQGSEA. CDR3: CSTAPLAGELFF. In nucleotides, the CDR3 is TGCAGCACAGCACCCCTGGCCGGGGAGCTGTTTTTT.

This CDR3 reads CASSLIAGGPYEQYF. The CDR3 nucleotides are TGTGCCAGCAGCTTAATAGCGGGGGGGCCCTACGAGCAGTACTTC. The rearrangement uses TRBV7-3 and TRBJ2-7; TRBD2 agrees at 11 bases. The V gene's germline CDR1 is SGHTA and CDR2 FQGTGA. The CDR3 loop spans 15 amino acids. V dropped 1 base and J dropped 2; count of bases not matched to a gene: 1.

The J gene is TRBJ1-3, the V gene TRBV6-5, with D perhaps matching TRBD1 (5 bases). Germline values: CDR1 MNHEY, CDR2 SVGAGI. Trimming took off 5 bases at V and 4 bases at J, with 9 bases between the two ends. The CDR3 contains 13 residues. The CDR3: CASSLGGGNTIYF. The CDR3 bases are TGTGCCAGCAGTCTTGGGGGAGGAAACACCATATATTTT.

This clone was counted once. The genes are TRBV11-2 and TRBJ1-6; D unresolved. V gave up 2 bases and J gave up 6 bases, with 11 bases separating them. This CDR3 spans 15 amino acids. Per germline, CDR1 SGHAT and CDR2 FQNNGV. CDR3 sequence (DNA): TGTGCCAGCAGCTTAAACCTGATGGTTAATTCACCCCTCCACTTT. This sequence encodes CASSLNLMVNSPLHF.

The chain joins TRBV9 to TRBJ1-2; unclear D gene. The CDR3 totals 13 residues. V gave up 4 bases and J gave up 4 bases, with 11 bases separating them. Germline loops: CDR1 SGDLS, CDR2 YYNGEE. The CDR3 nucleotides are TGTGCCAGCAGCCCGGGGAGCACCTATGGCTACACCTTC. It is translated as CASSPGSTYGYTF.